Sequencing of this T cell receptor (beta chain) was carried out in a study of T cell clusters in autoimmune cytopenias. Each sample's input was approximately 270 ng genomic DNA, 40,000 or so genome equivalents. One tube held mixed TRB-A and TRB-B primer pools for touch-down PCR. TCRdb re-called the multiplex PCR reads and gives one entry per CDR3 protein, without DNA. This sample's table reports about 7,400 distinct CDR3 sequences. This CDR3 has 13 residues. Germline CDR1 is SGHDT and CDR2 is YYEEEE. The same sample was also used in a study of T cell repertoires in aging, cancer and after chemotherapy. From that second work: Repeat sampling of healthy donors over several months to years showed clear clonal overlap. Rebound thymic output was suggested by rising median generation probability during chemotherapy in each cancer cohort.

The V gene is TRBV5-6, the J gene TRBJ1-1; the D call of TRBD1 rests on TCRdb alone, since no DNA is present to check it. The receptor's source is a human donor in good health. Sequencing was done on a sample of peripheral blood. The CDR3 region is CASSLGGRSVAFF.